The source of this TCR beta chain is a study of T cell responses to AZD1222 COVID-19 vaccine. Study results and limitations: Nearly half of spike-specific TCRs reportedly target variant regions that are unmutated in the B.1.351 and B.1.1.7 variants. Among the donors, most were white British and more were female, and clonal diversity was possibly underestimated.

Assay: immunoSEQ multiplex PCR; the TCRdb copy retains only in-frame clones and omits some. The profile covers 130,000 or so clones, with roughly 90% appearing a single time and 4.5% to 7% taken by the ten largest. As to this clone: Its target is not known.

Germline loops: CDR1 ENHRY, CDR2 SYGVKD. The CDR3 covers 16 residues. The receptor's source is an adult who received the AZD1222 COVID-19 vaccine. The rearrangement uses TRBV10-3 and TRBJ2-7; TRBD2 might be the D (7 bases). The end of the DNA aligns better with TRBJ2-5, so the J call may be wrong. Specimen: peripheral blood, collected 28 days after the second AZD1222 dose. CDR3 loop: CAISGRGGIYQETQYF. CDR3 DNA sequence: TGTGCCATCAGTGGCAGGGGAGGGATATACCAAGAGACCCAGTACTTC.